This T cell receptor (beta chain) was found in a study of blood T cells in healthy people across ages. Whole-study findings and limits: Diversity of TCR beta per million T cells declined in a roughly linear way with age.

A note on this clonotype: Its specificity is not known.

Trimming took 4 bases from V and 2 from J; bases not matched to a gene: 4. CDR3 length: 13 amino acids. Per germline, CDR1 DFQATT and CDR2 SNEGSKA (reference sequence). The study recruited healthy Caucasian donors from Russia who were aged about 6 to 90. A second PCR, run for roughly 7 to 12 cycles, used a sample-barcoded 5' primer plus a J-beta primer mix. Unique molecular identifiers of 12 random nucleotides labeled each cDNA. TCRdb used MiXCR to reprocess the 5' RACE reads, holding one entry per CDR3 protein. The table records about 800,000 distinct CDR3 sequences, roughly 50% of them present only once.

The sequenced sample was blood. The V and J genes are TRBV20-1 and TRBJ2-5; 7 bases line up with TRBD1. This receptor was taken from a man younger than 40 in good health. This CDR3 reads CSAIGTAQETQYF. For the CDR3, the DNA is TGCAGTGCTATCGGGACAGCGCAAGAGACCCAGTACTTC.